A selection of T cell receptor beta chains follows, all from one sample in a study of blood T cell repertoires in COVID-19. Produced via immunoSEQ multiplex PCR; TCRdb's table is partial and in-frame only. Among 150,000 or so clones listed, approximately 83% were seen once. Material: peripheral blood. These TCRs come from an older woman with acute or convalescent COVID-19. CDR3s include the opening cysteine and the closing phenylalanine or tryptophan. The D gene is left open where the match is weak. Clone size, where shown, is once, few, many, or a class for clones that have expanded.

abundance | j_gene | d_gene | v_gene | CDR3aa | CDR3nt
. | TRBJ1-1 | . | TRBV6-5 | CASSYLGQMGTEAFF | TGTGCCAGCAGTTACCTAGGACAAATGGGGACTGAAGCTTTCTTT
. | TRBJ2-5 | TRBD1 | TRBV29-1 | CSVVPLGQAGTETQYF | TGCAGCGTTGTTCCCCTCGGACAGGCTGGGACAGAGACCCAGTACTTC
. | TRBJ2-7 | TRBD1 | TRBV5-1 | CASSLGGTGNYEQYF | TGCGCCAGCAGCTTGGGGGGGACAGGGAACTACGAGCAGTACTTC
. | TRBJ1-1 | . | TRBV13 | CASSLGLRGGWTEAFF | TGTGCCAGCAGCTTAGGCCTCAGGGGCGGGTGGACTGAAGCTTTCTTT
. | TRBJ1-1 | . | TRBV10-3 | CAISADTQNTEAFF | TGTGCCATCAGTGCCGACACTCAGAACACTGAAGCTTTCTTT
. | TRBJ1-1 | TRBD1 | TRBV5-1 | CASSLGYSTGGSEAFF | TGCGCCAGCAGCTTGGGATATTCGACAGGGGGCTCTGAAGCTTTCTTT
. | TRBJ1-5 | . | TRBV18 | CASSPGRDQPQHF | TGTGCCAGCTCACCAGGGAGAGATCAGCCCCAGCATTTT
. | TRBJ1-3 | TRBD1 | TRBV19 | CASGRTGVSGNTIYF | TGTGCCAGTGGACGGACAGGGGTCTCTGGAAACACCATATATTTT
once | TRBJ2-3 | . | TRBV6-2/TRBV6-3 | CASSYDGGAGKYF | TGTGCCAGCAGTTACGATGGTGGGGCAGGCAAGTATTTT
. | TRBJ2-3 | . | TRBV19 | CASSPGWGVGTDTQYF | TGTGCCAGTAGCCCCGGTTGGGGGGTTGGGACAGATACGCAGTATTTT
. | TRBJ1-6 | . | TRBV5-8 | CASSFGGANSPLHF | TGTGCCAGCAGCTTTGGGGGGGCGAATTCACCCCTCCACTTT
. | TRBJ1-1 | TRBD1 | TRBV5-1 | CASSLPGGRGTEAFF | TGCGCCAGCAGCTTGCCAGGGGGAAGAGGCACTGAAGCTTTCTTT
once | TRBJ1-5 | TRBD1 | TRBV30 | CAWRQGGGYSNQPQHF | TGTGCCTGGAGACAGGGGGGCGGGTATAGCAATCAGCCCCAGCATTTT
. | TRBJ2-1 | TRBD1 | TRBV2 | CASRSGTGVYNEQFF | TGTGCCAGCAGATCCGGGACAGGGGTTTACAATGAGCAGTTCTTC
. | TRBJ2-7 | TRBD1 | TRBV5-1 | CASSPGTGVDEQYF | TGCGCCAGCAGCCCCGGGACAGGGGTGGACGAGCAGTACTTC
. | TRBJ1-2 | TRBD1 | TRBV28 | CASRLPGQRGGYTF | TGTGCCAGCAGACTACCGGGACAGAGGGGGGGCTACACCTTC
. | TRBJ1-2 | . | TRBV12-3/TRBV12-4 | CASSFLEEYGYTF | TGTGCCAGCAGTTTTTTGGAGGAGTATGGCTACACCTTC
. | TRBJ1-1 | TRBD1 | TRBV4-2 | CASSPTGHTEAFF | TGTGCCAGCAGCCCGACAGGGCACACTGAAGCTTTCTTT
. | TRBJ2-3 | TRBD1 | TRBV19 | CASSRGGTGSSDTQYF | TGTGCCAGTAGTAGGGGAGGGACAGGGTCATCAGATACGCAGTATTTT
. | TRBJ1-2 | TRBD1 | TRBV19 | CASSIGQGANGYTF | TGTGCCAGTAGTATCGGACAGGGGGCAAATGGCTACACCTTC
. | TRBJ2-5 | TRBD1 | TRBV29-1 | CSFYRGQGETQYF | TGCAGCTTCTACAGGGGGCAGGGGGAGACCCAGTACTTC
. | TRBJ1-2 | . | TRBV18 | CASSPLSGETGNGGYTF | TGTGCCAGCTCACCACTTTCAGGGGAAACGGGCAACGGTGGCTACACCTTC
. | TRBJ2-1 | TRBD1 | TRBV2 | CAGQGIGEQFF | TGTGCCGGACAGGGGATAGGGGAGCAGTTCTTC
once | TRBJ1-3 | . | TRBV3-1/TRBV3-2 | CASSQRGYTIYF | TGTGCCAGCAGCCAACGAGGGTACACCATATATTTT
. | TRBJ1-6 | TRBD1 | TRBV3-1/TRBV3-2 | CASSQPGTGNSPLHF | TGTGCCAGCAGCCAGCCTGGGACAGGGAATTCACCCCTCCACTTT
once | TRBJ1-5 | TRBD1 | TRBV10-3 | CAISGSGTGNQPQHF | TGTGCCATCAGTGGGTCCGGGACAGGTAATCAGCCCCAGCATTTT
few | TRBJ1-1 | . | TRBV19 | CASSRGTHMNTEAFF | TGTGCCAGTAGTAGGGGGACACACATGAACACTGAAGCTTTCTTT
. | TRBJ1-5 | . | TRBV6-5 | CASTGGWMGQPQHF | TGTGCCAGCACGGGAGGGTGGATGGGTCAGCCCCAGCATTTT
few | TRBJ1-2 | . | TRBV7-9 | CASSPLVGGAHYGYTF | TGTGCCAGCAGCCCCTTGGTTGGGGGGGCCCACTATGGCTACACCTTC
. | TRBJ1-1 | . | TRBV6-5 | CASNTGSNTEAFF | TGTGCCAGCAATACAGGTTCGAACACTGAAGCTTTCTTT
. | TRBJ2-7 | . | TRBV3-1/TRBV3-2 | CASSHGTYSYEQYF | TGTGCCAGCAGCCACGGGACTTACTCCTACGAGCAGTACTTC
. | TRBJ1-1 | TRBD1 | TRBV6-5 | CASSYDRGAEAFF | TGTGCCAGCAGTTACGACAGGGGCGCTGAAGCTTTCTTT
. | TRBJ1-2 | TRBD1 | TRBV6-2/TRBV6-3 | CASSYSRQGNYGYTF | TGTGCCAGCAGTTACTCGAGACAGGGGAACTATGGCTACACCTTC
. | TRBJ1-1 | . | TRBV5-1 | CASTPQTGMNTEAFF | TGCGCCAGCACCCCACAGACAGGTATGAACACTGAAGCTTTCTTT
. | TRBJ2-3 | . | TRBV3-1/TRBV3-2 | CASSQESEDTQYF | TGTGCCAGCAGCCAAGAGAGCGAGGATACGCAGTATTTT
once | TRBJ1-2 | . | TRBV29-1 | CSVDVGGRNYGYTF | TGCAGCGTTGATGTCGGGGGAAGGAACTATGGCTACACCTTC
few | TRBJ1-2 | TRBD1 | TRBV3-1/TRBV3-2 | CASRRQGWYGYTF | TGTGCCAGCAGACGACAGGGGTGGTATGGCTACACCTTC
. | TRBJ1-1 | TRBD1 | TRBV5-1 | CASSQALQGTEAFF | TGCGCCAGCAGCCAAGCTCTACAGGGGACTGAAGCTTTCTTT
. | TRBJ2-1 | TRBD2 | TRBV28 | CASSSGTSAGYNEQFF | TGTGCCAGCAGTTCGGGGACTAGCGCGGGCTACAATGAGCAGTTCTTC
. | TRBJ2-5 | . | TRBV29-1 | CSVEGHRQETQYF | TGCAGCGTTGAAGGACACCGACAAGAGACCCAGTACTTC
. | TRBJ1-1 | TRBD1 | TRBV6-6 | CASRRQGLNTEAFF | TGTGCCAGCAGACGACAGGGGTTGAACACTGAAGCTTTCTTT
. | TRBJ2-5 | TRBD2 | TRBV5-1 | CASSFPPSGTSETQYF | TGCGCCAGCAGCTTCCCTCCTAGCGGCACATCAGAGACCCAGTACTTC
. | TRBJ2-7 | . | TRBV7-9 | CASSGRSYEQYF | TGTGCCAGCAGCGGCAGGTCCTACGAGCAGTACTTC
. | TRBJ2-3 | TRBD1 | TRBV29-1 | CSVKTGGNTQYF | TGCAGCGTGAAGACAGGGGGCAATACGCAGTATTTT
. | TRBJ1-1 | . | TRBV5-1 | CASRGNTEAFF | TGCGCCAGCCGGGGGAACACTGAAGCTTTCTTT
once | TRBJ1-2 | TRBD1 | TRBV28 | CASSLATGTGGFGYTF | TGTGCCAGCAGTCTCGCCACAGGGACAGGGGGCTTTGGCTACACCTTC